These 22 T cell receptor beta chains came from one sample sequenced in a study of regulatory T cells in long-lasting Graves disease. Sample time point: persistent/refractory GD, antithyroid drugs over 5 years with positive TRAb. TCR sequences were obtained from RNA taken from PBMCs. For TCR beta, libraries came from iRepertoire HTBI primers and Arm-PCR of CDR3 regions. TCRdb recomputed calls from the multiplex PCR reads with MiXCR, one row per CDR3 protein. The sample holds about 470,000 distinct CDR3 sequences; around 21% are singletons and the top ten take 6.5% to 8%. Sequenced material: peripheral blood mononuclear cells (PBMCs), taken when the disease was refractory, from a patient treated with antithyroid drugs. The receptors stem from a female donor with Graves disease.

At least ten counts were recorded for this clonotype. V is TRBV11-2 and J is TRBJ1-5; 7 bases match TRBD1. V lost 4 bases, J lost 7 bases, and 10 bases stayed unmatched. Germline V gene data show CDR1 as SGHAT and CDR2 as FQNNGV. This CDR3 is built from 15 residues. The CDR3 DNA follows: TGTGCCAGCAGCTCGTCATCAGGGGGAGGGCAGCCCCAGCATTTT. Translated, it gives CASSSSSGGGQPQHF. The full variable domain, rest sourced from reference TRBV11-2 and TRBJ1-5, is EAGVAQSPRYKIIEKRQSVAFWCNPISGHATLYWYQQILGQGPKLLIQFQNNGVVDDSQLPKDRFSAERLKGVDSTLKIQPAKLEDSAVYLCASSSSSGGGQPQHFGDGTRLSIL.

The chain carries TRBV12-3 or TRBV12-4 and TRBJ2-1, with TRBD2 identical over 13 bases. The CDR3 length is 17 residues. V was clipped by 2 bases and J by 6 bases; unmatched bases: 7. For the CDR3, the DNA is TGTGCCAGCAGTTTATTACCCGGACTAGCGGGAGTCAATGAGCAGTTCTTC. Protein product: CASSLLPGLAGVNEQFF.

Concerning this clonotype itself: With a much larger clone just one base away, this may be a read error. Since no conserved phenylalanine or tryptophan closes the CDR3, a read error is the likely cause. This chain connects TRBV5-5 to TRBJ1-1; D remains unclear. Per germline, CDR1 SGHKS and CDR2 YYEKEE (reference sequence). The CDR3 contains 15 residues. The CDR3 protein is CASSLVPDLNTEAFS. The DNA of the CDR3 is TGCGCCAGCAGCTTGGTCCCAGACCTGAACACTGAAGCTTTCTCT.

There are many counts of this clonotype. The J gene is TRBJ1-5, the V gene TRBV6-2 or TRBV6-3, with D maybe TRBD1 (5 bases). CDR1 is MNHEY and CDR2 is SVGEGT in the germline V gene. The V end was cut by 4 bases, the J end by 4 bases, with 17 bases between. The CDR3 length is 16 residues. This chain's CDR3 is CASSFRGVWQNQPQHF. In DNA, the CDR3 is TGTGCCAGCAGTTTTAGGGGTGTGTGGCAAAATCAGCCCCAGCATTTT.

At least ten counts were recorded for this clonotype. Here the CDR3 DNA reads TGTGCCAGCAGTACTGATGTGAACACTGAAGCTTTCTTT. Protein sequence: CASSTDVNTEAFF. The V call is TRBV6-1, the J call TRBJ1-1; D is undetermined. With 5 bases removed from V and 0 bases from J, the gap between germline ends came to 7 bases. This CDR3 contains 13 residues. From germline, CDR1 is MNHNS and CDR2 SASEGT.

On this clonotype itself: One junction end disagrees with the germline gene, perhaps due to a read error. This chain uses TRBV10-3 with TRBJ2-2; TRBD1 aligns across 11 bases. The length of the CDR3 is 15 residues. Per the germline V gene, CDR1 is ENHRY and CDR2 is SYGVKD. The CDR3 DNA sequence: TGTGCCATCAGTTCGGGACAGGGGGTCACCGGGGGGCTGTTTTTT. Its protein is CAISSGQGVTGGLFF.

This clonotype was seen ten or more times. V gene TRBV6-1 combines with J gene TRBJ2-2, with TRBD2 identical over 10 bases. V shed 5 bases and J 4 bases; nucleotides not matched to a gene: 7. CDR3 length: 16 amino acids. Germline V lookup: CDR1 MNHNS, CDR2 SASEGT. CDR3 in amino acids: CASSPPGLASTGELFF. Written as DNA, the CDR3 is TGTGCCAGCAGTCCTCCGGGACTAGCGAGCACCGGGGAGCTGTTTTTT.

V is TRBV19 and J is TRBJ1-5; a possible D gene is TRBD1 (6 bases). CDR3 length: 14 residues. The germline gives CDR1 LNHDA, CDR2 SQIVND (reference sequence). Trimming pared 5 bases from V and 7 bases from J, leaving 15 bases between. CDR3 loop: CASSLEQGFQPQHF. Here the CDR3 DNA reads TGTGCCAGTAGTCTCGAACAGGGTTTCCAGCCCCAGCATTTT. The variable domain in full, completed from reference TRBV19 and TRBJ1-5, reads DGGITQSPKYLFRKEGQNVTLSCEQNLNHDAMYWYRQDPGQGLRLIYYSQIVNDFQKGDIAEGYSVSREKKESFPLTVTSAQKNPTAFYLCASSLEQGFQPQHFGDGTRLSIL.

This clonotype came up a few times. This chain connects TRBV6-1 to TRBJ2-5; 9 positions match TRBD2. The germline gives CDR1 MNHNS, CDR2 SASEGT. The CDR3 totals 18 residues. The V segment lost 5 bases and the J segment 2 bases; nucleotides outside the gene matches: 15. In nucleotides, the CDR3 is TGTGCCAGCAGTCCCGGCGGTAGCGGGAGTATAAATCAAGAGACCCAGTACTTC. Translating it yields CASSPGGSGSINQETQYF.

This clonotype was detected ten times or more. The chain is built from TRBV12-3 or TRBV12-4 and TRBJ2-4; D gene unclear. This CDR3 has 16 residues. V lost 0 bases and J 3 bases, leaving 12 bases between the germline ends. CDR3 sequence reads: CASSLAHSPFKNIQYF. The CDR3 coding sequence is TGTGCCAGCAGTTTAGCGCATTCTCCTTTCAAAAACATTCAGTACTTC.

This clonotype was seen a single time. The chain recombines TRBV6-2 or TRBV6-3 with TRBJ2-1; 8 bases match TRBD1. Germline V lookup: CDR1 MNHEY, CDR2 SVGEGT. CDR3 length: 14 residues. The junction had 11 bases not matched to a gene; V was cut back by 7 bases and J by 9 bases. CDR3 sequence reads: CASKPQGGRSEQFF. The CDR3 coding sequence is TGTGCCAGCAAGCCACAGGGGGGACGGAGTGAGCAGTTCTTC.

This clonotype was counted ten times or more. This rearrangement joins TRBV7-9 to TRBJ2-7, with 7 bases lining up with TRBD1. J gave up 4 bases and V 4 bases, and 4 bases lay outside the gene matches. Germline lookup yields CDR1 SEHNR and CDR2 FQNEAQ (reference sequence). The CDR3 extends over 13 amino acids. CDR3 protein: CASSWTTGYEQYF. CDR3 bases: TGTGCCAGCAGCTGGACGACAGGGTACGAGCAGTACTTC. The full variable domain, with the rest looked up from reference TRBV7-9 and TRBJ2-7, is DTGVSQNPRHKITKRGQNVTFRCDPISEHNRLYWYRQTLGQGPEFLTYFQNEAQLEKSRLLSDRFSAERPKGSFSTLEIQRTEQGDSAMYLCASSWTTGYEQYFGPGTRLTVT.

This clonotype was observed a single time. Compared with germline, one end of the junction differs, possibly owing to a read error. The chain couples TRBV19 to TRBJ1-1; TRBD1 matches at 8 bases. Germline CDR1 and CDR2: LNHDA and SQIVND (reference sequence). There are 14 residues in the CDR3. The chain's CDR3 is CAGSLQGVGAEAFF. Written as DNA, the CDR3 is TGTGCCGGTAGCTTACAGGGGGTGGGGGCTGAAGCTTTCTTT.

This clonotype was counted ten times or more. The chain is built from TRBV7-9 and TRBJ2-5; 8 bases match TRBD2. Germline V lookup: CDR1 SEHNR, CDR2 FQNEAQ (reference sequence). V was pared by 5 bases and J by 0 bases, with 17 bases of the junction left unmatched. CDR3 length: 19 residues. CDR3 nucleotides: TGTGCCAGCAGCGAAATCCCCGGGACTAGTGAAAAAAACCAAGAGACCCAGTACTTC. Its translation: CASSEIPGTSEKNQETQYF.

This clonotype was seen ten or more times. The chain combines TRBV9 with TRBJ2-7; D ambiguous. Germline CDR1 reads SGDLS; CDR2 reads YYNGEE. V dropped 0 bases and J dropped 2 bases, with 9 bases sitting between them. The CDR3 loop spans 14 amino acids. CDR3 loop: CASSVGTTPYEQYF. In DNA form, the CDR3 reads TGTGCCAGCAGCGTAGGAACTACCCCCTACGAGCAGTACTTC. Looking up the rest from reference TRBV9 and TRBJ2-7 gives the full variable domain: DSGVTQTPKHLITATGQRVTLRCSPRSGDLSVYWYQQSLDQGLQFLIQYYNGEERAKGNILERFSAQQFPDLHSELNLSSLELGDSALYFCASSVGTTPYEQYFGPGTRLTVT.

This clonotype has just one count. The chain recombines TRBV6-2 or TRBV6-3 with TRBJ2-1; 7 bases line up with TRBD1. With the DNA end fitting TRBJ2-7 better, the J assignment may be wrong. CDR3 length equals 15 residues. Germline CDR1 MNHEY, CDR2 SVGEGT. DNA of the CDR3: TGTGCCAGCAGTTCAACCGGGACAGACAATTACGAGCAGTACTTC. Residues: CASSSTGTDNYEQYF.

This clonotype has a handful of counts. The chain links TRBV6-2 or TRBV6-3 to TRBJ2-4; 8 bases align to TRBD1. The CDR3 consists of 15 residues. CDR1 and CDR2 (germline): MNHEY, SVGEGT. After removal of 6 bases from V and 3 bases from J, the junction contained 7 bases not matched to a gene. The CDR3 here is CASRSGGLGKNIQYF. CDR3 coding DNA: TGTGCCAGCAGATCAGGGGGCCTCGGCAAAAACATTCAGTACTTC.

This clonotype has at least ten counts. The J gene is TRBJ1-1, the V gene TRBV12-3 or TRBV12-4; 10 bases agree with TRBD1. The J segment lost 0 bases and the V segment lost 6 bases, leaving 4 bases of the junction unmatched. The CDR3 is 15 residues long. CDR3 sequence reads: CASRGGQGMNTEAFF. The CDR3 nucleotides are TGTGCCAGCAGGGGGGGACAGGGGATGAACACTGAAGCTTTCTTT.

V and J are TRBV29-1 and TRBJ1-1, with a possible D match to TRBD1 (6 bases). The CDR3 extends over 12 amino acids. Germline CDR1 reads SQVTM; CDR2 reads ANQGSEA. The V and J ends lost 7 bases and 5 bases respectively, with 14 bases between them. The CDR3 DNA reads TGCAGCGGTACAGGGACTCCTACTGAAGCTTTCTTT. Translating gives CSGTGTPTEAFF.

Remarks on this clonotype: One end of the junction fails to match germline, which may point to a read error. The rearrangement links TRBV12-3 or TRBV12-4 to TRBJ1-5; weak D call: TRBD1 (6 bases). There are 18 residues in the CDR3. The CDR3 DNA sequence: TGTGCCAACAGTGAAGGGGGGGGAATAATTGCACGCAGTCAGCCCCAGCATTTT. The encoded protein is CANSEGGGIIARSQPQHF.

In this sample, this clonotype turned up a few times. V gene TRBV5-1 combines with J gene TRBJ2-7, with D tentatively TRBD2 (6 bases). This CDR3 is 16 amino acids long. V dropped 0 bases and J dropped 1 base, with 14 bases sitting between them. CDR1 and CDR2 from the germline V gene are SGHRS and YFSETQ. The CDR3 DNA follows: TGCGCCAGCAGCTTGGAAGGGCAGGCGGGGTCCTACGAGCAGTACTTC. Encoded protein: CASSLEGQAGSYEQYF. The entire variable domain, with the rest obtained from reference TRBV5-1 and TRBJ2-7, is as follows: KAGVTQTPRYLIKTRGQQVTLSCSPISGHRSVSWYQQTPGQGLQFLFEYFSETQRNKGNFPGRFSGRQFSNSRSEMNVSTLELGDSALYLCASSLEGQAGSYEQYFGPGTRLTVT.

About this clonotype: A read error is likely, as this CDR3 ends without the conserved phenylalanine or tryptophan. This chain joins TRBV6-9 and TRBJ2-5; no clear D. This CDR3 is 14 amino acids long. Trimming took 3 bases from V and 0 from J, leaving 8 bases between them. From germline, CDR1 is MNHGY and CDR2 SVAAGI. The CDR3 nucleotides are TGTGCCAGCAGTTACCGAGGATACCAAGAGACCCAGTACCTC. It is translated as CASSYRGYQETQYL.